This T cell receptor beta chain was found in a study of cytotoxic CD8 clonotypes in ibrutinib-treated CLL (dated by TCRdb to the early 2020s). Study-level background: In this cohort, about 15 patients were treatment-naive and about ten were relapsed/refractory, while around 18 had unmutated IGHV. Every remission and progressive disease sample was obtained while ibrutinib was still being received by the patients. Partial responses were observed in about 24 patients and complete responses in 2; after a median follow-up of around 68 months, remission was maintained in 15 or so patients and progression was observed in some twelve. Cryopreserved peripheral blood mononuclear cells were collected at three points: before therapy, at response, and at either sustained remission or disease progression. Of the approximately 87 people in the trial, about 25 had longitudinal samples available. On average, each sample yielded about 250,000 productive templates and 94,082 productive rearrangements. Response samples were taken after a median of 12 months on treatment, ranging from 6 to 36 months. Overall study outcomes, separate from this receptor: An increase in clonality was observed at ibrutinib response, with clonality remaining stable during sustained remission and falling back toward baseline at progression. Sampling times were not matched between sustained-remission and progressing patients, and lymph node repertoires were not studied. Baseline clonality was found to be higher than that of age-matched healthy donors and was strongly correlated with circulating CD8+ T-cell counts. Public clonotypes were found to be uncommon and were observed to contract or remain stable during treatment; the increase in clonality was shown to reflect expansion of private clonotypes at ibrutinib response.

A MiSeq instrument was used for deep resolution sequencing, which targeted depths ranging from 1 in 1 million up to 1 in 200,000 T cells, with coverage averaging 10x for each clonotype. TCR beta libraries were generated with the immunoSEQ hsTCRB Kit. From the authors' description of their analysis: The data were analyzed with ImmunoSEQ Analyzer and ImmunoSEQ Data Assistant, and V, D and J gene assignments followed IMGT definitions. Clonality was computed as one minus normalized Shannon entropy of productive rearrangement frequencies, ranging from 0 to 1. Public clonotype analysis was restricted to overrepresented clonotypes comprising at least 0.05% of each patient's repertoire. Some 13 age-matched healthy donor repertoires from immuneACCESS served as clonality controls. Sourced from immuneACCESS, this table was stored by TCRdb with only in-frame sequences that have V and J called. A share of the clones is absent; for the studies checked, an unresolved V gene accounts for under half, and the remainder has no known explanation. V, J and clone size were drawn from that table, and D and trimming were deduced from the DNA. In all, the sample holds fewer than 40,000 clones, and approximately 71% of those were seen once. The top ten hold roughly 6.9% of the sample.

This clone was recorded at least ten times. It has no known antigen specificity. No much larger clonotype is one base removed from it; base qualities were not supplied. Inclusive of the bounding cysteine and phenylalanine, the CDR3 is 12 residues long. Just CDR3 DNA is preserved here, 36 bases in frame from base 1. For this chain, trimming is 4 bases at the V end and 5 bases at the J end, and the number of junction bases without a gene match is 2. CDR1 and CDR2 are read off the germline V gene as SNHLY and FYNNEI. According to the study, the label for this sample's time point signals: progressive disease on ibrutinib. For TCR beta library preparation, around 2.2 micrograms of genomic DNA was extracted from cryopreserved PBMCs. Longitudinal blood samples from CLL patients on ibrutinib monotherapy were analyzed using high-throughput TCR beta sequencing. The patients were enrolled in a single-center, open-label phase 2 trial of ibrutinib monotherapy.

This TCR came from a human donor with chronic lymphocytic leukemia. This chain is built from TRBV2 and TRBJ2-7; the central 7 bases match TRBD2. Specimen: PBMCs, collected at disease progression, from a patient treated with ibrutinib. CDR3 sequence: CASSGTRDEQYF. The DNA sequence is given as TGTGCCAGCAGTGGGACTAGAGACGAGCAGTACTTC.